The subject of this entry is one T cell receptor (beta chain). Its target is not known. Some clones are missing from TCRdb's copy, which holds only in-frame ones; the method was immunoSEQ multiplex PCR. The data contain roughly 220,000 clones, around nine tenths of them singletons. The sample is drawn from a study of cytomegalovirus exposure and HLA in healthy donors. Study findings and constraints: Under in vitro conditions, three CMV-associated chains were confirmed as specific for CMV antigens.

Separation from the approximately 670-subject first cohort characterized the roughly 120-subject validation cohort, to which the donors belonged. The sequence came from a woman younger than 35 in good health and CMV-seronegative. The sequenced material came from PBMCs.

CDR3 coding DNA: TGTGCCAGCAAAGGGCGGGGGGACGCTTGGTACACTGAAGCTTTCTTT. This encodes CASKGRGDAWYTEAFF. V is TRBV7-9 and J is TRBJ1-1, with a possible D match to TRBD1 (5 bases). Trimming stripped 7 bases from V and 3 bases from J, with 21 bases between. CDR1 and CDR2 (germline): SEHNR, FQNEAQ (reference sequence). This CDR3 is built from 16 residues.